What follows describes a single T cell receptor beta chain. Authors' analysis steps: For nucleated cells, counts were estimated from reference gene primer amplification. Libraries were prepared by immunoSEQ multiplex PCR; TCRdb keeps only in-frame clonotypes and omits some of them. The D gene and trimming were derived from the DNA, and the V and J assignments and clone size from that table. The data contain about 90,000 clones, 65% to 85% of them singletons. These data belong to a study of blood T cell repertoires in COVID-19. The wider study: Sites across the United States, Italy and Spain contributed samples from acute and convalescent COVID-19.

Germline V gene sequence: CDR1 LNHNV, CDR2 YYDKDF (reference sequence). The CDR3 is made up of 15 amino acids. V shed 0 bases and J shed 5 bases, with 13 bases lying between them. J is TRBJ1-2 and V is TRBV15; possible D gene TRBD1, 5 bases. The clonotype originates from a man in his fifties or sixties with acute or convalescent COVID-19. Sequenced sample: peripheral blood. The CDR3 DNA reads as TGTGCCACCAGCAGAGATCGAGACAGTTATTATGGCTACACCTTC. Protein sequence: CATSRDRDSYYGYTF.